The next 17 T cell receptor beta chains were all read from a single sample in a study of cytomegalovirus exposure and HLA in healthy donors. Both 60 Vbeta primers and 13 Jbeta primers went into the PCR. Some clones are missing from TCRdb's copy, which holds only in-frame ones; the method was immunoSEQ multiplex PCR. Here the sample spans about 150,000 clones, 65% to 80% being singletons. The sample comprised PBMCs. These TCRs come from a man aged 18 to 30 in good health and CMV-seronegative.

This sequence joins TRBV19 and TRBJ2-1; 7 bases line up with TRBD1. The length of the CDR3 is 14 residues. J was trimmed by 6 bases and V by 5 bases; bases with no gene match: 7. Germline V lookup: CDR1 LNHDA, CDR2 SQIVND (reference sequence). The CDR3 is CASSSAGTVNEQFF. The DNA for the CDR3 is TGTGCCAGTAGTTCCGCCGGGACAGTCAATGAGCAGTTCTTC.

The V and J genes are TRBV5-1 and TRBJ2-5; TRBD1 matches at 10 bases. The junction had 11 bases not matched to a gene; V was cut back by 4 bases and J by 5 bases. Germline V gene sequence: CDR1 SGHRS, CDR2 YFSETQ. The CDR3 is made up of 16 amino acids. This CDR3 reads CASSHPGTGDWETQYF. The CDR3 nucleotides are TGCGCCAGCAGCCACCCCGGGACAGGGGATTGGGAGACCCAGTACTTC.

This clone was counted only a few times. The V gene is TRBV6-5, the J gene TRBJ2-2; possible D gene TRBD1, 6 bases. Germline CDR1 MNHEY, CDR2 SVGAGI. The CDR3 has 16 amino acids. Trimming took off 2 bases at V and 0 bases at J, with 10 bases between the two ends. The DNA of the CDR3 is TGTGCCAGCAGTTACGTCTGGACAGCGAACACCGGGGAGCTGTTTTTT. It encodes CASSYVWTANTGELFF.

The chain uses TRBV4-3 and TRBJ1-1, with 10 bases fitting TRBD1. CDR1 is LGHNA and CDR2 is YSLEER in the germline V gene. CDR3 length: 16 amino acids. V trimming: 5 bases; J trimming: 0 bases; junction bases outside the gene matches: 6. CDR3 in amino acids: CASSAGQGVMNTEAFF. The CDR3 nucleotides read TGCGCCAGCAGCGCAGGACAGGGGGTTATGAACACTGAAGCTTTCTTT.

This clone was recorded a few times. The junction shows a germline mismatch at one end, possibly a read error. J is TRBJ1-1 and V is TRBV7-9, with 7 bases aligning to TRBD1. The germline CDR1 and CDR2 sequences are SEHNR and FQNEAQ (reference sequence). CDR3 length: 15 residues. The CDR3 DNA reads TGTTCCAGCAGCCCGGCTACAGGGGTCGGCACTGAAGCTTTCTTT. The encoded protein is CSSSPATGVGTEAFF.

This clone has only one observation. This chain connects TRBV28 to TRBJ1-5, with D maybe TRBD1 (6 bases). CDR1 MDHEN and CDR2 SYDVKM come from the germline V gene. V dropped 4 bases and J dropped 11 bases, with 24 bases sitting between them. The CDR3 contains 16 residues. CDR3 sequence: CASSSSGQPFGLAQHF. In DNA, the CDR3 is TGTGCCAGCAGTTCCTCCGGACAGCCCTTTGGTCTAGCCCAGCATTTT.

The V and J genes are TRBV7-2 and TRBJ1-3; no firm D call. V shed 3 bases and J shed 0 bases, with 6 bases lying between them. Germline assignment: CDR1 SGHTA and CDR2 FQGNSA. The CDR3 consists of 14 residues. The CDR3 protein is CASSFYTSGNTIYF. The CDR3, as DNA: TGTGCCAGCAGCTTTTACACCTCTGGAAACACCATATATTTT. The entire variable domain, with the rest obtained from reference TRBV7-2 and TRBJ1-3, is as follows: GAGVSQSPSNKVTEKGKDVELRCDPISGHTALYWYRQSLGQGLEFLIYFQGNSAPDKSGLPSDRFSAERTGGSVSTLTIQRTQQEDSAVYLCASSFYTSGNTIYFGEGSWLTVV.

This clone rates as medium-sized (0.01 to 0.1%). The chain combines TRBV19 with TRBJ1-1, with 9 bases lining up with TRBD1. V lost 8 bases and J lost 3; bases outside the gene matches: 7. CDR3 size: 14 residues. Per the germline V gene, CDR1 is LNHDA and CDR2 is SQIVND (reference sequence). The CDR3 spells CASSFTGGYTEAFF. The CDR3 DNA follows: TGTGCCAGTTCCTTCACAGGGGGCTACACTGAAGCTTTCTTT.

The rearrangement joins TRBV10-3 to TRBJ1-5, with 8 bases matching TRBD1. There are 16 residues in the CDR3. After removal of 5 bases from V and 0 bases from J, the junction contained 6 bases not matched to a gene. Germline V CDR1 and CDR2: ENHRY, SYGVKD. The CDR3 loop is CAISQDRGYSNQPQHF. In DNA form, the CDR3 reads TGTGCCATCAGTCAAGACAGGGGTTATAGCAATCAGCCCCAGCATTTT.

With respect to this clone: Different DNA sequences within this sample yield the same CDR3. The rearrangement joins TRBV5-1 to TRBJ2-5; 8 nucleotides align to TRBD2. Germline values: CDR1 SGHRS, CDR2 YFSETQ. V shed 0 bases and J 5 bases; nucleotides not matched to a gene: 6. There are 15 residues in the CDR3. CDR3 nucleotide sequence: TGCGCCAGCAGCTTGGGCCGGGGGGGCCAGGAGACCCAGTACTTC. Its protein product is CASSLGRGGQETQYF.

CDR3 nucleotides: TGTGCCAGCAGTTACTCGGCAGGGGGCGTGTACACTGAAGCTTTCTTT. This gives the protein CASSYSAGGVYTEAFF. The gene calls are TRBV6-5 and TRBJ1-1; 8 nucleotides agree with TRBD1. This CDR3 contains 16 residues. Germline V gene lookup returns CDR1 MNHEY and CDR2 SVGAGI. Trimming took 0 bases from V and 3 from J; bases not matched to a gene: 6.

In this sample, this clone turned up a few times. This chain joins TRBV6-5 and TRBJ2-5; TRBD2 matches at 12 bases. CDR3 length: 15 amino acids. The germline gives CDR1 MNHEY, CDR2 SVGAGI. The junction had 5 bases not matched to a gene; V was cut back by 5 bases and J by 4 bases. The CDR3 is CASSTGLAGLETQYF. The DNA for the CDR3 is TGTGCCAGCAGTACCGGACTAGCGGGGCTAGAGACCCAGTACTTC.

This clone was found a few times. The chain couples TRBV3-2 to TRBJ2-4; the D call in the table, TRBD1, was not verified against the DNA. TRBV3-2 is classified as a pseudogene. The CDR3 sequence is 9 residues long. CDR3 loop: CASQNSQYF. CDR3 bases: TGTGCCAGCCAAAACAGTCAGTACTTC.

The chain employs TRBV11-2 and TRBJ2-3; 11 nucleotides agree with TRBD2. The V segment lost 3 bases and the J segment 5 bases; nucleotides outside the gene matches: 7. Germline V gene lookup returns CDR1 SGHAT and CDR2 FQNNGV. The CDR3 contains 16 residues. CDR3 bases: TGTGCCAGCAGCTTCCTAGCGGGGGGTTCCAGAGATACGCAGTATTTT. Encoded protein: CASSFLAGGSRDTQYF.

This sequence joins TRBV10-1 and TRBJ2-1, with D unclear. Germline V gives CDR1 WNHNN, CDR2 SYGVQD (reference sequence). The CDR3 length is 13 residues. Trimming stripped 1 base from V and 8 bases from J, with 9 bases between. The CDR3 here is CASSELAGDEQFF. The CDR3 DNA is TGCGCCAGCAGTGAGTTAGCCGGCGATGAGCAGTTCTTC.

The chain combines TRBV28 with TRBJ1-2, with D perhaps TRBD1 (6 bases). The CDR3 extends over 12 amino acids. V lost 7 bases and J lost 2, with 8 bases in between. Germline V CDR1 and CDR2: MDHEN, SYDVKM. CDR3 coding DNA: TGTGCCAGCATTGACAGGAACTATGGCTACACCTTC. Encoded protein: CASIDRNYGYTF.

The chain's CDR3 is CASSAPLGQTTYEQYV. The DNA for the CDR3 is TGTGCCAGCAGTGCGCCCCTGGGACAGACTACTTACGAGCAGTACGTC. The chain employs TRBV2 and TRBJ2-7; 7 nucleotides match TRBD1. V trimming: 4 bases; J trimming: 4 bases; junction bases outside the gene matches: 13. Germline V gives CDR1 SNHLY, CDR2 FYNNEI. The CDR3 extends over 16 amino acids.